This is a list of T cell receptor beta chains from one sample in a study of cytomegalovirus exposure and HLA in healthy donors. TCRdb keeps only in-frame clones here, not all; method: immunoSEQ multiplex PCR. The top ten hold about 3.5% of the sample, which has more than 95,000 clones, roughly 70% seen once. Sequencing was performed on PBMCs. Source of these receptors: a woman aged 45-65 years in good health and CMV-seronegative. Both conserved end residues are part of each CDR3. D genes are given only for firm matches. A clone size is listed for some rows: how often the clone was seen (once, few, many), or a class if it is expanded.

cdr3_length: 18
j_call: TRBJ2-1
d_call: -
clone_size: -
v_call: TRBV5-5
cdr3_aa: CASSRADIRKGELNEQFF
cdr3_nt: TGTGCCAGCAGCAGGGCGGACATCCGGAAAGGGGAATTAAATGAGCAGTTCTTC

cdr3_length: 14
j_call: TRBJ1-4
d_call: -
clone_size: few
v_call: TRBV11-1
cdr3_aa: CASSLRSGREKLFF
cdr3_nt: TGTGCCAGCAGCCTACGGTCCGGGAGAGAAAAACTGTTTTTT

cdr3_length: 16
j_call: TRBJ2-4
d_call: -
clone_size: once
v_call: TRBV4-1
cdr3_aa: CASSQVVLLAKNIQYF
cdr3_nt: TGCGCCAGCAGCCAAGTAGTGCTACTAGCCAAAAACATTCAGTACTTC

cdr3_length: 17
j_call: TRBJ2-1
d_call: -
clone_size: -
v_call: TRBV18
cdr3_aa: CASSPPFGAEFYNEQFF
cdr3_nt: TGTGCCAGCTCACCCCCGTTCGGAGCGGAATTTTACAATGAGCAGTTCTTC

cdr3_length: 14
j_call: TRBJ2-7
d_call: -
clone_size: -
v_call: TRBV6-5
cdr3_aa: CASTIDRGGVEQYF
cdr3_nt: TGTGCCAGCACTATAGACAGGGGAGGGGTAGAGCAGTACTTC

cdr3_length: 14
j_call: TRBJ1-2
d_call: -
clone_size: -
v_call: TRBV28
cdr3_aa: CASSVLTNPYGYTF
cdr3_nt: TGTGCCAGCAGTGTTCTGACAAACCCCTATGGCTACACCTTC

cdr3_length: 14
j_call: TRBJ1-2
d_call: -
clone_size: -
v_call: TRBV19
cdr3_aa: CASSIPTIGNGYTF
cdr3_nt: TGTGCCAGTAGTATCCCTACGATCGGGAATGGCTACACCTTC

cdr3_length: 14
j_call: TRBJ2-7
d_call: TRBD2
clone_size: -
v_call: TRBV19
cdr3_aa: CASSGTSRNYEQYF
cdr3_nt: TGTGCCAGTAGTGGGACTAGCAGAAACTACGAGCAGTACTTC

cdr3_length: 15
j_call: TRBJ2-7
d_call: TRBD1
clone_size: -
v_call: TRBV18
cdr3_aa: CASSPGRDRGYEQYF
cdr3_nt: TGTGCCAGCTCACCCGGACGGGACAGGGGATACGAGCAGTACTTC

cdr3_length: 14
j_call: TRBJ2-2
d_call: -
clone_size: few
v_call: TRBV7-2
cdr3_aa: CASSLSGNTGELFF
cdr3_nt: TGTGCCAGCAGCTTATCCGGTAACACCGGGGAGCTGTTTTTT

cdr3_length: 16
j_call: TRBJ1-2
d_call: TRBD1
clone_size: few
v_call: TRBV7-2
cdr3_aa: CASSHGDDRAHYGYTF
cdr3_nt: TGTGCCAGCAGCCATGGGGACGACAGGGCTCACTATGGCTACACCTTC

cdr3_length: 13
j_call: TRBJ1-2
d_call: -
clone_size: once
v_call: TRBV4-2
cdr3_aa: CASSQPGEGGYTF
cdr3_nt: TGTGCCAGCAGCCAACCAGGGGAAGGCGGCTACACCTTC

cdr3_length: 14
j_call: TRBJ1-4
d_call: -
clone_size: -
v_call: TRBV28
cdr3_aa: CASSLAGVDEKLFF
cdr3_nt: TGTGCCAGCAGTTTAGCAGGGGTGGACGAAAAACTGTTTTTT

cdr3_length: 14
j_call: TRBJ2-5
d_call: -
clone_size: -
v_call: TRBV28
cdr3_aa: CASSLGASLETQYF
cdr3_nt: TGTGCCAGCAGTTTGGGGGCCTCGTTAGAGACCCAGTACTTC

cdr3_length: 15
j_call: TRBJ2-1
d_call: TRBD1
clone_size: -
v_call: TRBV2
cdr3_aa: CASSELGQGGNEQFF
cdr3_nt: TGTGCCAGCAGTGAGTTGGGACAGGGAGGCAATGAGCAGTTCTTC

cdr3_length: 16
j_call: TRBJ2-1
d_call: TRBD2
clone_size: once
v_call: TRBV7-9
cdr3_aa: CASSLVLAGGVYEQFF
cdr3_nt: TGTGCCAGCAGCTTAGTCCTAGCGGGAGGTGTGTATGAGCAGTTCTTC

cdr3_length: 14
j_call: TRBJ2-7
d_call: TRBD2
clone_size: -
v_call: TRBV10-2
cdr3_aa: CASSDPTSGGEQYF
cdr3_nt: TGCGCCAGCAGTGACCCTACTAGCGGGGGCGAGCAGTACTTC

cdr3_length: 17
j_call: TRBJ2-1
d_call: TRBD2
clone_size: -
v_call: TRBV13
cdr3_aa: CASSGGTSGSPYNEQFF
cdr3_nt: TGTGCCAGCAGCGGTGGGACTAGCGGGAGCCCCTACAATGAGCAGTTCTTC